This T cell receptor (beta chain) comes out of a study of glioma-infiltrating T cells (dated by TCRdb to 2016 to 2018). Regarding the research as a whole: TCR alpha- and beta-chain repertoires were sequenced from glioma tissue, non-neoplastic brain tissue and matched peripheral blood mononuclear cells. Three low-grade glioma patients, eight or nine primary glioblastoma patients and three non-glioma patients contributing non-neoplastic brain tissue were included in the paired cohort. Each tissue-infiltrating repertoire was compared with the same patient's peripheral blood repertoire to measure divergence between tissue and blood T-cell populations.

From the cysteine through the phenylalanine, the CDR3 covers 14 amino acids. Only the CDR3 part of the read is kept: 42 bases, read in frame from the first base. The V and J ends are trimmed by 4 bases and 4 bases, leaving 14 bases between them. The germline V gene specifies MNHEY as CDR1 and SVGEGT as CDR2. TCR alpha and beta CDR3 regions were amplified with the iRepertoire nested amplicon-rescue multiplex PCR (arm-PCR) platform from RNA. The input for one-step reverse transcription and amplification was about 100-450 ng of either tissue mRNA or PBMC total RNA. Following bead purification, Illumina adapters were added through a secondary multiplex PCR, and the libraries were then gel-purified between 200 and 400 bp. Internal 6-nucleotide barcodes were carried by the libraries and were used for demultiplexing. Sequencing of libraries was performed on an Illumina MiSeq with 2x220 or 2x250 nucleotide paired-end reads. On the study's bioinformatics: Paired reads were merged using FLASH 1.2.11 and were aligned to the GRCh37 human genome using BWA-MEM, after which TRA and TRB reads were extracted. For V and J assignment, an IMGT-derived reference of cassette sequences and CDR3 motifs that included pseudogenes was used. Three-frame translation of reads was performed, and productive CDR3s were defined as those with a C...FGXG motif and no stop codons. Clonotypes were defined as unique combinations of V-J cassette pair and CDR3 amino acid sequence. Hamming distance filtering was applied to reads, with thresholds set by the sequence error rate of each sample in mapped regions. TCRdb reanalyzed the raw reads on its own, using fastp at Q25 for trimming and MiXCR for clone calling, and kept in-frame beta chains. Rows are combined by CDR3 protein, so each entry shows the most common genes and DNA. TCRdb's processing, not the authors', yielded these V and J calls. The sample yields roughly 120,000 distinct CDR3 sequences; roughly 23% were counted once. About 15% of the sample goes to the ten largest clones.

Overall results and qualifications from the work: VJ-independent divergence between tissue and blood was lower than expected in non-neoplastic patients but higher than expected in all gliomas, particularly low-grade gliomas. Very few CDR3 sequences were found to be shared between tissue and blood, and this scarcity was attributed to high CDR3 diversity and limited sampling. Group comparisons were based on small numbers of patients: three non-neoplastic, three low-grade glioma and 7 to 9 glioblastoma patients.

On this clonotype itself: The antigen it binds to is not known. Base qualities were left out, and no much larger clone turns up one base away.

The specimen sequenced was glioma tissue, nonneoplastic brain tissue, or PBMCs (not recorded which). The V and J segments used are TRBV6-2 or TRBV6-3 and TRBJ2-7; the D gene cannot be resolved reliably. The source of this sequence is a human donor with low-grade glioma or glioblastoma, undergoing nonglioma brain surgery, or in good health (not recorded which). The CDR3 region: CASSFLIQPYEQYF. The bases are TGTGCCAGCAGTTTCCTGATCCAACCTTACGAGCAGTACTTC.